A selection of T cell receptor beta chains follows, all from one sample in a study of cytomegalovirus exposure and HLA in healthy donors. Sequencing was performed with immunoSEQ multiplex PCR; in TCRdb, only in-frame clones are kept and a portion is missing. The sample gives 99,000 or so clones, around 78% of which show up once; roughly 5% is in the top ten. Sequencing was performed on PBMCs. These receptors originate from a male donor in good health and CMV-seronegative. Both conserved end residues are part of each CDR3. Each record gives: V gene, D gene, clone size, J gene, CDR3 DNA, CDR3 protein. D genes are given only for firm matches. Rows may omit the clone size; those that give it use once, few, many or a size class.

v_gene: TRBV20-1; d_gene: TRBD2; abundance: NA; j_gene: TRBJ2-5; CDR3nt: TGCAGTGCGGGAGGGCAAGAGACCCAGTACTTC; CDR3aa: CSAGGQETQYF
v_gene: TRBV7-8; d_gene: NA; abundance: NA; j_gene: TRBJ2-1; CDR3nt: TGTGCCAGCAGCTCCCGCCGGGACTACAATGAGCAGTTCTTC; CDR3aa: CASSSRRDYNEQFF
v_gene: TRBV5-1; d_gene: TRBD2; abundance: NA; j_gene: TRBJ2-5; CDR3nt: TGCGCCAGCAGCGGGGGACTAGCGGGACCGCAAGAGACCCAGTACTTC; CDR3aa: CASSGGLAGPQETQYF
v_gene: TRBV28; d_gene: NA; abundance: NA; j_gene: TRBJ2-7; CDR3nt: TGTGCCAGCAGTCCCCCGAGGTCCTACGAGCAGTACTTC; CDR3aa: CASSPPRSYEQYF
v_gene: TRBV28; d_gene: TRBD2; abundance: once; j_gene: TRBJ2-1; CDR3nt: TGTGCCAGCAACACCCAAGGGAGCGGGAGGGCGGTGGGCAATGAGCAGTTCTTC; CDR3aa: CASNTQGSGRAVGNEQFF
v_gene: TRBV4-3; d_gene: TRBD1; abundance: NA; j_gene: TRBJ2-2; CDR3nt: TGCGCCAGCAGCCAACCCTTTCAGGGGGCAAACACCGGGGAGCTGTTTTTT; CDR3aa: CASSQPFQGANTGELFF
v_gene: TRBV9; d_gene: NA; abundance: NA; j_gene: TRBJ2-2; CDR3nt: TGTGCCAGCAGCGTAGTGGGCAATCCCCCGACCGGGGAGCTGTTTTTT; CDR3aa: CASSVVGNPPTGELFF
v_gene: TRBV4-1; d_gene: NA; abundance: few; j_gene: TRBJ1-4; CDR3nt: TGCGCCAGCAGCCAAGACACCGGGATCTCACTGTTTTTT; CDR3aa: CASSQDTGISLFF
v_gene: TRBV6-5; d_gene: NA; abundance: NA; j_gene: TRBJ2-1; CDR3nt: TGTGCCAGCAGTTACAGCCTAAACTCGGGATATGAGCAGTTCTTC; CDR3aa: CASSYSLNSGYEQFF
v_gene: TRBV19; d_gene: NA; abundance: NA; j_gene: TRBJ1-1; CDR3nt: TGTGCCAGTAGTATAGATTTGGTGGGAGGGGCCGAAGCTTTCTTT; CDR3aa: CASSIDLVGGAEAFF
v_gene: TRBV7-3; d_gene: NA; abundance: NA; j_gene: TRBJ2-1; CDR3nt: TGTGCCAGCAGCTCAAGGGGCCGGGACACCACCTACAATGAGCAGTTCTTC; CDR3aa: CASSSRGRDTTYNEQFF
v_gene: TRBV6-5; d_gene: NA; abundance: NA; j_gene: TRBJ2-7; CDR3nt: TGTGCCAGCAATCGGGGCTACGAGCAGTACTTC; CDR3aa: CASNRGYEQYF
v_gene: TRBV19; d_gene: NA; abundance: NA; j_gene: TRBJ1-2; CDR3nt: TGTGCCAGTAGTATATACGACAGGATAGATTATGGCTACACCTTC; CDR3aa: CASSIYDRIDYGYTF
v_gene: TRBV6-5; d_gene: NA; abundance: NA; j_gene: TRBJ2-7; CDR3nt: TGTGCCAGCAGTCTACAAGGAGCTACTTACGAGCAGTACTTC; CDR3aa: CASSLQGATYEQYF
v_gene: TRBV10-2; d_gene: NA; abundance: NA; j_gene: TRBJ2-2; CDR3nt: TGCGCCAGCAGTGAATCTTGGGGGGTAGCGAACACCGGGGAGCTGTTTTTT; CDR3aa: CASSESWGVANTGELFF
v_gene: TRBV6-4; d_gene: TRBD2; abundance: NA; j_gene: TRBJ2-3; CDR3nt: TGTGCCAGCAGTGACTCGAGCACTAGCGATAGCACAGATACGCAGTATTTT; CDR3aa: CASSDSSTSDSTDTQYF
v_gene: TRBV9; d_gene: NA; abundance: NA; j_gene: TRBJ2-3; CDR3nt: TGTGCCAGCAGCGGGGGCGCGTATACGCAGTATTTT; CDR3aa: CASSGGAYTQYF
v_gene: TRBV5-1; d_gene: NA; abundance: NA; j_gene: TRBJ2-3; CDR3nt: TGCGCCAGCAGTCGGAGAGGAGGATCAGATACGCAGTATTTT; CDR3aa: CASSRRGGSDTQYF
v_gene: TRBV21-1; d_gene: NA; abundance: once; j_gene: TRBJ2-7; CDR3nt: TGTGCCAGCAGCAACCCTGACAGGGCCTCCTACGAGCAGTACTTC; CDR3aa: CASSNPDRASYEQYF
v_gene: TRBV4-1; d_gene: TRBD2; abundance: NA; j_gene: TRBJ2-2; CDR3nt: TGCGCCAGCAGCCAAGAAAGACTAGCGGCCGGGGAGCTGTTTTTT; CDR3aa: CASSQERLAAGELFF
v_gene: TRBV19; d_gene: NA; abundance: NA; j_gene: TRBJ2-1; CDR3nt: TGTGCCAGTAGTCCGCGGGCCTTCTACAATGGGCAGTTCTTC; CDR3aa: CASSPRAFYNGQFF
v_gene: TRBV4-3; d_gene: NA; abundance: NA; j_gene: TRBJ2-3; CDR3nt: TGCGCCAGCAGCCAGACAATCACAGATACGCAGTATTTT; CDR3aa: CASSQTITDTQYF
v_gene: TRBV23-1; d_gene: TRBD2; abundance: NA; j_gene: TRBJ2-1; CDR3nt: TGCGCCAGCAGGAGGACTAGCGATAAGCAGTTCTTC; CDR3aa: CASRRTSDKQFF
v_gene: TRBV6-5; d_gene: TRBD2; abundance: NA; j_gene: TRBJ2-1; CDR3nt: TGTGCCAGCAGCCCCCAACTAGCGGGATTTGGTGAGCAGTTCTTC; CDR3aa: CASSPQLAGFGEQFF
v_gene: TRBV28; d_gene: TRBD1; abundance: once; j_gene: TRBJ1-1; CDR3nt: TGTGCCAGCAGTTTATTTGTGGGACAGGGGATCCCGGCCACTGAAGCTTTCTTT; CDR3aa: CASSLFVGQGIPATEAFF
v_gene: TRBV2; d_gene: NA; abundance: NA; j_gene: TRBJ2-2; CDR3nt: TGTGCTCTAGGCAGGGGGGTAAACACCGGGGAGCTGTTTTTT; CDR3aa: CALGRGVNTGELFF
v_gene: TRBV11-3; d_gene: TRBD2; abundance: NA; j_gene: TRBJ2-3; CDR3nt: TGTGCCAGCAGTTCCCACGGGGGGACTAGCGCAGCGGGGACGCAGTATTTT; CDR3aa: CASSSHGGTSAAGTQYF
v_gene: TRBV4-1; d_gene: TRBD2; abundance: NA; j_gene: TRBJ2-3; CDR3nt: TGCGCCAGCAGCCAAGGGGGACTAGCGGGAGGACGCACAGATACGCAGTATTTT; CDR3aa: CASSQGGLAGGRTDTQYF
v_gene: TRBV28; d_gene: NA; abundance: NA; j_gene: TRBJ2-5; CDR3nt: TGTGCCAGCGGAAGCCAGGGTCCCCCAGAGACCCAGTACTTC; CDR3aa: CASGSQGPPETQYF